The sequence of this TCR beta chain was determined in a study of sequential checkpoint blockade in melanoma. As for the study in general: Maintenance nivolumab came after either treatment sequence.

The table lists this clone with a few counts. Treatment: randomized to nivolumab then ipilimumab (arm A) or the reverse (arm B). The data were produced by immunoSEQ multiplex PCR, yet TCRdb's version contains in-frame clones alone and is incomplete. The sample comprises 4,200 or so clones, around 20% of which are singletons, and roughly 15% rests with the top ten. This receptor was taken from a human donor with melanoma. The sequencing used tumor tissue (inferred from file names), collected from a patient given nivolumab and ipilimumab in sequence.

The CDR3 nucleotides are TGTGCCAGCAGTTATGCGGGGAGCTCCTACAATGAGCAGTTCTTC. This sequence encodes CASSYAGSSYNEQFF. The chain joins TRBV6-8 to TRBJ2-1; D possibly corresponds to TRBD2 (6 bases). This CDR3 is built from 15 residues. Germline V lookup: CDR1 MNHGY, CDR2 SAAAGT. V lost 3 bases and J lost 0, with 9 bases in between.